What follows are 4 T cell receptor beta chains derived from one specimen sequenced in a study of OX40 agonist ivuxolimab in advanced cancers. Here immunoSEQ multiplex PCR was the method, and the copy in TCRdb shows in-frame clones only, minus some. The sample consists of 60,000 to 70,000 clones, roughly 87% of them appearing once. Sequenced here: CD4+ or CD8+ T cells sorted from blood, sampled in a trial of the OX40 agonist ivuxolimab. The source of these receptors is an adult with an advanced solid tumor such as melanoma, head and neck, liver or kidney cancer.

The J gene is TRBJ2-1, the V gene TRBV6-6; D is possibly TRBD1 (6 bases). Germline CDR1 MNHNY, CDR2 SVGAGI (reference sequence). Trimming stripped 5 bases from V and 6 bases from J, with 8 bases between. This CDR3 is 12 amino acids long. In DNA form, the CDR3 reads TGTGCCAGCAGTACGGACAGCAATGAGCAGTTCTTC. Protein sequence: CASSTDSNEQFF.

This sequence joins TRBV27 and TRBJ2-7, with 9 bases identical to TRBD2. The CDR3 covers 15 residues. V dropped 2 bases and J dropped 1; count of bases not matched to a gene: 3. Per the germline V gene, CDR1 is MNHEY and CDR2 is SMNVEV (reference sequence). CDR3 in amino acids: CASSLGTSPSYEQYF. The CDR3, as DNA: TGTGCCAGCAGTTTAGGGACTAGCCCATCCTACGAGCAGTACTTC.

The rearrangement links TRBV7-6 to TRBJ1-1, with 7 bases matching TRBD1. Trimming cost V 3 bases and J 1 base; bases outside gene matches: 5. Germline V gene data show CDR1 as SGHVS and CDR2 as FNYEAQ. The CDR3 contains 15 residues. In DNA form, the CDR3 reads TGTGCCAGCAGCTTGGAAGACAGGGCGAACACTGAAGCTTTCTTT. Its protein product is CASSLEDRANTEAFF.

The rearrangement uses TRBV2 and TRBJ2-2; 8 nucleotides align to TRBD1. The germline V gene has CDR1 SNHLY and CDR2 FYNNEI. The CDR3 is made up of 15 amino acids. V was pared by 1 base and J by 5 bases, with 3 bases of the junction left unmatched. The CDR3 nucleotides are TGTGCCAGCAGTGAAGTTCGGACAGGGACCGGGGAGCTGTTTTTT. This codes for CASSEVRTGTGELFF.